This T cell receptor beta chain was recorded in a study of cytomegalovirus exposure and HLA in healthy donors. Trimming left V 4 bases short and J 1 base short, with 7 bases between. The CDR3 spans 13 residues. Germline values: CDR1 LNHDA, CDR2 SQIVND (reference sequence). This clone was seen more than once but under ten times. Primers included in the PCR were 60 Vbeta and 13 Jbeta primers. Libraries were prepared by immunoSEQ multiplex PCR; TCRdb keeps only in-frame clonotypes and omits some of them. In the table there are roughly 100,000 clones, approximately 60% of which are singletons. The V and J genes are TRBV19 and TRBJ1-1; D unclear. The TCR originated in a boy younger than 18 in good health and CMV-seropositive. Sequencing used PBMCs. The CDR3 nucleotides read TGTGCCAGTAGTAGGGAGGGGAACACTGAAGCTTTCTTT. This translates into CASSREGNTEAFF.